The TCR beta chain under discussion was sequenced for a study of cytomegalovirus exposure and HLA in healthy donors. Points on this clone: Its antigen is not known.

The PCR used 60 Vbeta and 13 Jbeta primers. Only in-frame clones appear in the TCRdb table, and some are missing; sequencing was by immunoSEQ multiplex PCR. The sample shows 130,000 to 150,000 clones, around 75% of them seen only once. From germline, CDR1 is SGDLS and CDR2 YYNGEE. CDR3 length: 15 amino acids. After removal of 3 bases from V and 5 bases from J, the junction contained 8 bases not matched to a gene. Study observations and caveats: Most of the TCR beta V segments (in an earlier analysis) were productive either about 87% or about 30% of the time. Most TCR sequences were rare, but some public TCRs occurred in many donors. Analysis was carried out at a later point, and it linked a missense DCLRE1C variant to TCR beta V- and J-gene trimming.

This clonotype was obtained from a woman aged 30 to 39 in good health and CMV-seronegative. Material: PBMCs. The chain employs TRBV9 and TRBJ2-5; 9 bases map to TRBD1. CDR3 in DNA: TGTGCCAGCAGCGCCTTACAGGGGGCCGGGGAGACCCAGTACTTC. Translating gives CASSALQGAGETQYF.